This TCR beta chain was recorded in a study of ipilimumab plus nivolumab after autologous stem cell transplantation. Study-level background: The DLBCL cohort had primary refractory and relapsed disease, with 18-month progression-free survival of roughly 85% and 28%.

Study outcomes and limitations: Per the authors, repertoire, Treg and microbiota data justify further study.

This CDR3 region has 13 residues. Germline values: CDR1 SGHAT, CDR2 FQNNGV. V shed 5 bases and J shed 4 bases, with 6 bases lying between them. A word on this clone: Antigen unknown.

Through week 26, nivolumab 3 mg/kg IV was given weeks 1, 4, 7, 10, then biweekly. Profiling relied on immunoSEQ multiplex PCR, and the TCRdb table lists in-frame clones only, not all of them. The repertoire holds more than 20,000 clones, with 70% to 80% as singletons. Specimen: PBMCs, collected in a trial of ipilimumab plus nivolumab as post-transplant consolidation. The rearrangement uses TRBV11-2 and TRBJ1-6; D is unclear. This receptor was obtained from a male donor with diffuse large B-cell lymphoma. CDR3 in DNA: TGTGCCAGCAGCCGACAATATAATTCACCCCTCCACTTT. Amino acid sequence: CASSRQYNSPLHF.